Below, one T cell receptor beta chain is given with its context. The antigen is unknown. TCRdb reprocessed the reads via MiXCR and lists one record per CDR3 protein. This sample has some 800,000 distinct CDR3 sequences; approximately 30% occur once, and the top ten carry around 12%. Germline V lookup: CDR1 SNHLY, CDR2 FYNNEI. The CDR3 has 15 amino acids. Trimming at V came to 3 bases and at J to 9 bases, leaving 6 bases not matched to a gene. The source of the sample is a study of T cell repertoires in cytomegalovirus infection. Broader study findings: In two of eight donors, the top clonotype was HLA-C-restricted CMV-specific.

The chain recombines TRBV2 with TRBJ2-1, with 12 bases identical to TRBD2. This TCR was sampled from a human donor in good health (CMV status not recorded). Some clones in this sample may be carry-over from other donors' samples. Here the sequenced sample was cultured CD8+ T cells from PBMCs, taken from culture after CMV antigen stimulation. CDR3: CASSDWLAGGIEQFF. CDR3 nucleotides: TGTGCCAGCAGTGACTGGCTAGCGGGGGGGATTGAGCAGTTCTTC.